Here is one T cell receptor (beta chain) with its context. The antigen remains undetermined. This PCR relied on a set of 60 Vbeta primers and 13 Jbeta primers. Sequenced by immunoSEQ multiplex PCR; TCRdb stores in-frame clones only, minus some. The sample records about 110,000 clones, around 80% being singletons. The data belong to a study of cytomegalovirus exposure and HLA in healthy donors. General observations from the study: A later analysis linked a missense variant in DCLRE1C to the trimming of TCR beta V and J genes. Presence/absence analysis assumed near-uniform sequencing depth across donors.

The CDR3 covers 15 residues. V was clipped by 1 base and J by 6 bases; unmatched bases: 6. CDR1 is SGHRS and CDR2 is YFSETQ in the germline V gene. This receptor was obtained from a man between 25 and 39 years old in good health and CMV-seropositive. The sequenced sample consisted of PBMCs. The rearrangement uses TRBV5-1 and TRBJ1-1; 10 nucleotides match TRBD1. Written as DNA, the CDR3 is TGCGCCAGCAGCTTGCCTGGGACAGGGGCCGCTGAAGCTTTCTTT. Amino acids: CASSLPGTGAAEAFF.